Reported below is one TCR beta chain. This clonotype was seen a few times. The antigen this receptor binds is unknown. It has no much larger one-base neighbor in the sample; base qualities were not kept. Amplification of TCR beta CDR3 regions was carried out from RNA transcripts. For the first round of RT-PCR on the TCR CDR3, the HTBI primer set was used together with the Qiagen OneStep RT-PCR kit. Libraries were constructed in a second round of multiplex PCR, after which size selection and purification were carried out. The libraries were sequenced on an Illumina HiSeq2000 using paired-end 100 bp reads. The study's own analysis went as follows. SOAPnuke was used to process the raw data, with reads discarded if the reads contained adapters or uncalled bases, had a mean Phred below 15, or lacked an exact constant-primer or identifier match. COPE v1.2.5 was used to merge high-quality paired reads, and clonotypes were defined as unique nucleotide sequences. MiTCR v1.1 was used to align clonotypes to the IMGT TRBV, TRBD and TRBJ reference segments. Analysis was restricted to V-J combinations with a frequency above 0.0001, which covered roughly 99% of repertoires. The TCS score was defined as F50 (clonal expansion) divided by E x V (chaos), with BLOSUM62-based TCRdist calculated between CDR3 peptides within each V-J. Welch's t-statistics and random forest reduced fewer than 600 V-J features to 13, which were used in a naive Bayes classifier (R e1071). TCRdb's own reprocessing of the public reads used fastp at Q25 and MiXCR and kept productive beta chains. Each entry merges the rows of one CDR3 protein and shows their most common DNA and genes. TCRdb's processing, not the authors' own work, is the source of the V and J calls. This sample has roughly 500,000 distinct CDR3 sequences in its table, and 16% of those were observed once. Clones ranked in the top ten supply around 32% of the sample.

Including cysteine and phenylalanine, the CDR3 has 15 amino acids. The CDR3 DNA has 45 bases and is translated from base 1. CDR1 and CDR2, looked up from the germline V gene, are SGHTA and FQGNSA. Trimming accounts for 3 bases at V and 8 bases at J, while the number of junction bases matched to no gene is 7. Ophthalmopathy patients had moderately to severely active disease, with a Clinical Activity Score of 3 or more, a NOSPECS grade of 4 or more, and a disease duration of less than 3 months. Patients with uncontrolled infections, other autoimmune diseases, pregnancy or lactation were excluded. Diagnoses were based on clinical symptoms, serum thyroxine and TRAb, thyroid ultrasound and orbital computed tomography. PBMCs were isolated from about 10 ml of fresh peripheral blood by Ficoll-Paque density gradient centrifugation. Trizol reagent was used to extract total RNA, and RNA quality was then checked on an Agilent 2100 Bioanalyzer.

The sample originates from a study of T cells in Graves' hyperthyroidism and ophthalmopathy (dated by TCRdb to about 2019). For the wider study: Peripheral blood samples were taken at initial diagnosis, before any treatment was given. A discovery cohort of about 100 patients, about 44 with Graves' ophthalmopathy and roughly 59 with stable Graves' hyperthyroidism, was used to find distinguishing TCR V-J signatures. An independent validation cohort of around 19 hyperthyroidism patients and some 15 patients who later progressed to ophthalmopathy tested prospective prediction of ophthalmopathy. For training and testing, the 100 or so patients in the discovery cohort were randomly divided in a 7:3 ratio. Thyroid tissue and blood T-cell repertoires from roughly 6 Graves' hyperthyroidism patients were also compared in the study. After blood sampling, hyperthyroidism patients were treated with methimazole at a starting dose of 30 mg daily, and ophthalmopathy patients were treated with high-dose intravenous methylprednisolone. The paper reports TCR Vbeta CDR3 sequencing of some 140 peripheral blood samples: around 41 ophthalmopathy, roughly 74 hyperthyroidism and around 17 progressor patients.

Overall study results and their limits: No statistical method was used to set the sample size in advance, and investigators knew the group allocation. During validation, the model predicted progression to ophthalmopathy a median of approximately 6.5 months ahead of onset, with roughly 65% sensitivity and 72.22% specificity. In cross-validation, a model built on a 13 V-J signature told ophthalmopathy apart from stable hyperthyroidism with under 90% sensitivity and roughly 81% specificity, and in testing the same model reached 80%/75%. Most expanded thyroid clonotypes (frequency above 0.001) were also detected in blood, a finding suggesting that blood repertoires may reflect thyroid immune responses.

The receptor was isolated from a woman in her thirties with Graves' ophthalmopathy. The source material was blood. The chain is encoded by TRBV7-2 joined to TRBJ1-4; TRBD1 lines up with 9 middle nucleotides. The CDR3 reads CASSFRTGVGEKLFF. The nucleotides read TGTGCCAGCAGCTTCCGGACAGGGGTGGGAGAAAAACTGTTTTTT.